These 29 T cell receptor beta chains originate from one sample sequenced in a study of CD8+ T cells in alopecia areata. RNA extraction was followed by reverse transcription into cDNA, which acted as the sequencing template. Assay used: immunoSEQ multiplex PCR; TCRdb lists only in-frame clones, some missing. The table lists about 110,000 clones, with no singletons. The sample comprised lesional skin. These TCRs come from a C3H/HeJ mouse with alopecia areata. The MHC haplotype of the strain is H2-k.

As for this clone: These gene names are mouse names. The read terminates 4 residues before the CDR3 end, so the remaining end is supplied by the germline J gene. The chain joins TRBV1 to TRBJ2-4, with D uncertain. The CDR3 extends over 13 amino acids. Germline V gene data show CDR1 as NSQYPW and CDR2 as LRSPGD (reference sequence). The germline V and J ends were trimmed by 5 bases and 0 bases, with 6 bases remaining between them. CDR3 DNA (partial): TGCACCTGCAGTCCGACAAGTCAAAAC. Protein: CTCSPTSQN. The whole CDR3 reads CTCSPTSQNTLYF.

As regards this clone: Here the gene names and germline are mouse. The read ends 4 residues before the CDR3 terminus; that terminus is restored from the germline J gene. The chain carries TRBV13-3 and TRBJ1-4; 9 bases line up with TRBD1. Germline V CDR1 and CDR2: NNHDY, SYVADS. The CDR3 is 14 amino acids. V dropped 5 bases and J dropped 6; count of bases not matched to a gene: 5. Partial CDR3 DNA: TGTGCCAGCAGAGGACAGGGGAGGGACGAA. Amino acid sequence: CASRGQGRDE. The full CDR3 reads CASRGQGRDERLFF.

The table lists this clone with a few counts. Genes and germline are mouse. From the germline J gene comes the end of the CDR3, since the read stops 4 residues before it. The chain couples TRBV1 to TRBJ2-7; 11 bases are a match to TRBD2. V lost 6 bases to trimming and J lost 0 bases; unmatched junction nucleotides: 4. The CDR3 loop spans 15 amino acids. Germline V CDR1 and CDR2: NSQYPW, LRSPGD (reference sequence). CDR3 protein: CTCRTGGDSSYEQYF. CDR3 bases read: TGCACCTGCAGGACTGGGGGGGATAGCTCCTAT.

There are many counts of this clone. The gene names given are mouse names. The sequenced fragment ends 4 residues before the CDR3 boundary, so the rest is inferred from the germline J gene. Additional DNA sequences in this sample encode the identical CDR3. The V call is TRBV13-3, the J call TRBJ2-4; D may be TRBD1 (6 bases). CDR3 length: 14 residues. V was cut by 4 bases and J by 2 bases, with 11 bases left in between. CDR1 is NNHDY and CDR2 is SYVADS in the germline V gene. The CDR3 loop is CASSPGTNQNTLYF. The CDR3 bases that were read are TGTGCCAGCAGTCCCGGGACAAATCAAAAC.

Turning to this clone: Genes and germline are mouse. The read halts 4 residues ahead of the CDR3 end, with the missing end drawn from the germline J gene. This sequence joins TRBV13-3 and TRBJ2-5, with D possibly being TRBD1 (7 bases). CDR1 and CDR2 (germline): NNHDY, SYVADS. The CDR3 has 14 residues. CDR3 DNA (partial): TGTGCCAGCAGTGAGAGGGGGCAGGGAGAC. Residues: CASSERGQGD. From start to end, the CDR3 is CASSERGQGDTQYF. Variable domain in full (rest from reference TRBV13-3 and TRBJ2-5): EAAVTQSPRSKVAVTGGKVTLSCHQTNNHDYMYWYRQDTGHGLRLIHYSYVADSTEKGDIPDGYKASRPSQENFSLILELASLSQTAVYFCASSERGQGDTQYFGPGTRLLVL.

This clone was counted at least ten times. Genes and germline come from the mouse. Partial CDR3 DNA: TGTGCCAGCAGTGATGCAGGGGATGAGGCT. Amino acid sequence: CASSDAGDEA. The entire CDR3 protein is CASSDAGDEAEQFF. The rearrangement uses TRBV13-3 and TRBJ2-1, with D perhaps matching TRBD1 (6 bases). The read ends 4 residues early relative to the CDR3; the germline J gene fills the gap. CDR3 length: 14 amino acids. Germline-derived CDR1 and CDR2 are NNHDY and SYVADS.

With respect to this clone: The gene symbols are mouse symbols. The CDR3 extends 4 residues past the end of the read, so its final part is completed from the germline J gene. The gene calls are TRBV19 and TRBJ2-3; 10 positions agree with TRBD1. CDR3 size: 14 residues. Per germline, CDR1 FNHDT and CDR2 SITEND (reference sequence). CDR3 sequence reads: CASSSTGGRETLYF. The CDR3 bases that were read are TGTGCCAGCAGTTCGACAGGGGGCAGAGAA.

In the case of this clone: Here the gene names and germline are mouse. The part of the CDR3 DNA that was read is TGCACCTGCAGTCCCCGGGACTGGGGGGACACCGGG. Protein: CTCSPRDWGDTG. The entire CDR3 protein is CTCSPRDWGDTGQLYF. The chain combines TRBV1 with TRBJ2-2, with 12 bases that match TRBD2. The read comes to an end 4 residues before the CDR3 does, leaving the germline J gene to fill in the end. CDR3 length equals 16 residues. The germline CDR1 and CDR2 sequences are NSQYPW and LRSPGD (reference sequence). J was trimmed by 3 bases and V by 5 bases; bases with no gene match: 4.

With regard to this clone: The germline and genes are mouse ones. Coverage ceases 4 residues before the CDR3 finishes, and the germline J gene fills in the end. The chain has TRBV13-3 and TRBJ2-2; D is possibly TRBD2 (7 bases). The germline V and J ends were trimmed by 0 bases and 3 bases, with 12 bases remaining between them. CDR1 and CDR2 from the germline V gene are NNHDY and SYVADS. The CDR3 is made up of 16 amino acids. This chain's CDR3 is CASSDARGADTGQLYF. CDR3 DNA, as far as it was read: TGTGCCAGCAGTGATGCGAGGGGGGCGGACACCGGG.

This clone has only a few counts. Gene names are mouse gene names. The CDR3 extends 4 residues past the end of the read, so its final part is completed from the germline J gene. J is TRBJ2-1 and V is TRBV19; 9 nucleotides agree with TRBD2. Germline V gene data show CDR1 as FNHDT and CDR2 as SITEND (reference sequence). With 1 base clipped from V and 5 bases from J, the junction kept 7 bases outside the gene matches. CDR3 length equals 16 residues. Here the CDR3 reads CASSIKWGGADAEQFF. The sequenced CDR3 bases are TGTGCCAGCAGTATAAAGTGGGGGGGCGCGGATGCT.

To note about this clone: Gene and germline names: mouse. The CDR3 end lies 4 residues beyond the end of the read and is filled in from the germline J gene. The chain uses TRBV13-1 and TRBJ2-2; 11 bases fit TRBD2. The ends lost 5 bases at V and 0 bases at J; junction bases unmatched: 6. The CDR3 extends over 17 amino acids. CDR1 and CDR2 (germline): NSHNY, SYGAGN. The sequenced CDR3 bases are TGTGCCAGCAGCCACGGACTGGGGGGTTCAAACACCGGG. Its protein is CASSHGLGGSNTG. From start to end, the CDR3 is CASSHGLGGSNTGQLYF.

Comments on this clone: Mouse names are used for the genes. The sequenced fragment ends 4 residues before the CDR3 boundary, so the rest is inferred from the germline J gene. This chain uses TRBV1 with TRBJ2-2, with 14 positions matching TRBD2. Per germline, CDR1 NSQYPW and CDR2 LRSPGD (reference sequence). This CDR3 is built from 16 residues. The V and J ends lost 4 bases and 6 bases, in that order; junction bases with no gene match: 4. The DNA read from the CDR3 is TGCACCTGCAGTGACGGGACTGGGGGGGCGCCCGGG. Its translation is CTCSDGTGGAPG. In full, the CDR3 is CTCSDGTGGAPGQLYF.

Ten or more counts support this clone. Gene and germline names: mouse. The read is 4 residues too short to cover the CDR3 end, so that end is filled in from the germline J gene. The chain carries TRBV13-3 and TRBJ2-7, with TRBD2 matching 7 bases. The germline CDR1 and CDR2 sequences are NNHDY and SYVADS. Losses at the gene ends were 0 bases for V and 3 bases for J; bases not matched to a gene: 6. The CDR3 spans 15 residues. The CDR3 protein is CASSDANLGDYEQYF. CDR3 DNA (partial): TGTGCCAGCAGTGATGCGAACCTGGGGGACTAT.

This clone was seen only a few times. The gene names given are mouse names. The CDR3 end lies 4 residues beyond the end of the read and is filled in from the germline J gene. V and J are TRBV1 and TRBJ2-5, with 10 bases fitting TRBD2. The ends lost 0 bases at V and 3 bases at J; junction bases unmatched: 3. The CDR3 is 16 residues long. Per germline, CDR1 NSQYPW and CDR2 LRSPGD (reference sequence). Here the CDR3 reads CTCSADLGGRQDTQYF. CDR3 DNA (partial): TGCACCTGCAGTGCAGATCTGGGGGGGCGGCAAGAC. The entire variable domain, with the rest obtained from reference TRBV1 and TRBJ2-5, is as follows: VTLLEQNPRWRLVPRGQAVNLRCILKNSQYPWMSWYQQDLQKQLQWLFTLRSPGDKEVKSLPGADYLATRVTDTELRLQVANMSQGRTLYCTCSADLGGRQDTQYFGPGTRLLVL.

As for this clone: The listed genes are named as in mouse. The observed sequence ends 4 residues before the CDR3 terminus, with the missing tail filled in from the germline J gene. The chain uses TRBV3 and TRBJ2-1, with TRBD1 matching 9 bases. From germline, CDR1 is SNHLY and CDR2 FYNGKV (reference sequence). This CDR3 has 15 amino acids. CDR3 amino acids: CASSPLTGGGAEQFF. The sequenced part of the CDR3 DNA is TGTGCCAGCAGCCCCCTCACAGGGGGCGGGGCT.

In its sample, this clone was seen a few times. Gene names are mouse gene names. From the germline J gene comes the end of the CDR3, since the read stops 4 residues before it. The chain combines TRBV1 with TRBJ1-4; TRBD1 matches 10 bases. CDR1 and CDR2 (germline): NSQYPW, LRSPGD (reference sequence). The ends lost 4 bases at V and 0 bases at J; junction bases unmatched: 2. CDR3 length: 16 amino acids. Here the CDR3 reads CTCSVDRGVSNERLFF. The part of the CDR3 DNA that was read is TGCACCTGCAGTGTGGACAGGGGGGTTTCCAACGAA.

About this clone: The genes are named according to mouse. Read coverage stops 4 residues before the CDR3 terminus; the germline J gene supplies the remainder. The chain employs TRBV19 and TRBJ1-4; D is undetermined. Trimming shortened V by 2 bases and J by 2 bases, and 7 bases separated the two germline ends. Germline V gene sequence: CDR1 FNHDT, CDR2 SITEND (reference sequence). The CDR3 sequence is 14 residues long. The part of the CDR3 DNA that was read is TGTGCCAGCAGTATTACAGAATCCAACGAA. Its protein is CASSITESNE. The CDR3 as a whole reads CASSITESNERLFF.

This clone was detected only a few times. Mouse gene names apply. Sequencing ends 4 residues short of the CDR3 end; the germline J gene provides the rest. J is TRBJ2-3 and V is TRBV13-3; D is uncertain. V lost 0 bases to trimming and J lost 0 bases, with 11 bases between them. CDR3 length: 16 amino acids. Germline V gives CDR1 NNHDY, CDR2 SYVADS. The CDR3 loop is CASSDATETSAETLYF. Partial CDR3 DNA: TGTGCCAGCAGTGATGCTACAGAAACTAGTGCAGAA.

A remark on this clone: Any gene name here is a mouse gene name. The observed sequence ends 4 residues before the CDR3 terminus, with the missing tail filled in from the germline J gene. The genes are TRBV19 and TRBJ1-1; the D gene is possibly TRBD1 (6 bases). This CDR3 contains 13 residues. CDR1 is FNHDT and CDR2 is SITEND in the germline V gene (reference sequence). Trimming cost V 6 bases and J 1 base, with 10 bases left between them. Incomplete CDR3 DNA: TGTGCCAGCATCTCGGGACAAAACACA. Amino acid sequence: CASISGQNT. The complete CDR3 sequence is CASISGQNTEVFF.

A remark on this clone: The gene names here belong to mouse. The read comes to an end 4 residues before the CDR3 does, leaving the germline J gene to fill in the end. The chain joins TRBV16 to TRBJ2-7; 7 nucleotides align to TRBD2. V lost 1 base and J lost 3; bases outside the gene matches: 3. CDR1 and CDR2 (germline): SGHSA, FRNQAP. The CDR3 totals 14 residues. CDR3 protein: CASSLGLGDYEQYF. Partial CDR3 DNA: TGTGCAAGCAGCTTAGGGCTGGGGGACTAT.

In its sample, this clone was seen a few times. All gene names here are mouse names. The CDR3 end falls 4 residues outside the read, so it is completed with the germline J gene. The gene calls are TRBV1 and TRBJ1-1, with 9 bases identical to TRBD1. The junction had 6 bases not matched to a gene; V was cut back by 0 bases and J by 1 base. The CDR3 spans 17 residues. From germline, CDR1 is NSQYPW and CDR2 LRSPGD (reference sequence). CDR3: CTCSADRLGQGNTEVFF. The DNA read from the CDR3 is TGCACCTGCAGTGCAGATCGGTTGGGACAGGGAAACACA.

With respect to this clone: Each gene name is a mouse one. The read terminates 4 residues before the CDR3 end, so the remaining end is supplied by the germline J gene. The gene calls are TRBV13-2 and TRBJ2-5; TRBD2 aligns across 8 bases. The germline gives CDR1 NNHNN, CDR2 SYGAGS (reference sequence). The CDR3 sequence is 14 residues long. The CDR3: CASGDADWGDTQYF. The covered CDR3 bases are TGTGCCAGCGGTGATGCAGACTGGGGAGAC.

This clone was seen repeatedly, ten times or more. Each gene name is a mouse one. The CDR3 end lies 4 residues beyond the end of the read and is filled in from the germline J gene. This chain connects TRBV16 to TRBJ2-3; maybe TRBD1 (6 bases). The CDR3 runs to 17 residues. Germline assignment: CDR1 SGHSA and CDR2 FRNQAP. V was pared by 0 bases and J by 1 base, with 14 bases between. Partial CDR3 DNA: TGTGCAAGCAGCTTAGATAAGGGGGTCGGAGGTGCAGAA. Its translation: CASSLDKGVGGAE. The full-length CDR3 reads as CASSLDKGVGGAETLYF.

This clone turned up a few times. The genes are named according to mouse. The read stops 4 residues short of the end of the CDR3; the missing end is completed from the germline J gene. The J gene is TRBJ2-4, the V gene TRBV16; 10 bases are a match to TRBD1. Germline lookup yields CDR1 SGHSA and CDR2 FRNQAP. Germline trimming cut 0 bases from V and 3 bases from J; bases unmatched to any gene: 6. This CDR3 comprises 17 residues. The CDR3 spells CASSLEDRGKAQNTLYF. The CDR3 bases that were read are TGTGCAAGCAGCTTAGAGGACAGGGGGAAGGCGCAAAAC. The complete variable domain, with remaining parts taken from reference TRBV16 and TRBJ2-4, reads NAGVIQTPRHKVTGKGQEATLWCEPISGHSAVFWYRQTIVQGLEFLTYFRNQAPIDDSGMPKERFSAQMPNQSHSTLKIQSTQPQDSAVYLCASSLEDRGKAQNTLYFGAGTRLSVL.

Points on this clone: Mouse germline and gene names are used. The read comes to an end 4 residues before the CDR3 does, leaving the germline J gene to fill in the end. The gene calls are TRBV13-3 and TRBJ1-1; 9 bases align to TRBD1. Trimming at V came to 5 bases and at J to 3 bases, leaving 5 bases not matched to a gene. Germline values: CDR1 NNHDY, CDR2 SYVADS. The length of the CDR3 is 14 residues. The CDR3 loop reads CASSHRGRYTEVFF. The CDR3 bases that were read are TGTGCCAGCAGCCACAGGGGGCGCTACACA.

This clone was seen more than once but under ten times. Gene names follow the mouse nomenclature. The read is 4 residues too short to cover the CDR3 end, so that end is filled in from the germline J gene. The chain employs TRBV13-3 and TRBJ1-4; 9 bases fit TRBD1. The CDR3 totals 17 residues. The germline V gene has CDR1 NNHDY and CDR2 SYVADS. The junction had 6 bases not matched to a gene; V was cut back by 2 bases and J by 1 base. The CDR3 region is CASSEVDRGSSNERLFF. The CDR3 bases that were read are TGTGCCAGCAGTGAGGTCGACAGGGGGTCTTCCAACGAA.

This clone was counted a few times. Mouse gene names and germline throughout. The DNA read from the CDR3 is TGTGCCAGCGGTGGACATACCAACGAA. Its protein product is CASGGHTNE. The CDR3 as a whole reads CASGGHTNERLFF. The chain carries TRBV13-2 and TRBJ1-4; D call uncertain. The read ends 4 residues shy of where the CDR3 ends; the end is completed using the germline J gene. This CDR3 comprises 13 residues. The ends were cut back, 3 bases at V and 3 bases at J, with 6 bases in the middle. Germline V gives CDR1 NNHNN, CDR2 SYGAGS (reference sequence).

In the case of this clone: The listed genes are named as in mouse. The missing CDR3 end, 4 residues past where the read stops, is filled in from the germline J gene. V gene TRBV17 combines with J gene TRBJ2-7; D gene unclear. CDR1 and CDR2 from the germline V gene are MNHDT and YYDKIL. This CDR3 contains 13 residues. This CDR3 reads CASSRDTSYEQYF. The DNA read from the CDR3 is TGTGCTAGCAGTAGAGATACAAGTTAT.

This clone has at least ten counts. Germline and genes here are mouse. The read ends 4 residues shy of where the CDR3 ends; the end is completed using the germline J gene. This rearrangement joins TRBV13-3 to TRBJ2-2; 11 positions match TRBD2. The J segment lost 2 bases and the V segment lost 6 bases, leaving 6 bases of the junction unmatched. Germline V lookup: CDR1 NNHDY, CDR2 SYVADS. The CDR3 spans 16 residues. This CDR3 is CASTSLGGRNTGQLYF. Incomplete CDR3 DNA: TGTGCCAGCACCTCACTGGGGGGGCGCAACACCGGG.